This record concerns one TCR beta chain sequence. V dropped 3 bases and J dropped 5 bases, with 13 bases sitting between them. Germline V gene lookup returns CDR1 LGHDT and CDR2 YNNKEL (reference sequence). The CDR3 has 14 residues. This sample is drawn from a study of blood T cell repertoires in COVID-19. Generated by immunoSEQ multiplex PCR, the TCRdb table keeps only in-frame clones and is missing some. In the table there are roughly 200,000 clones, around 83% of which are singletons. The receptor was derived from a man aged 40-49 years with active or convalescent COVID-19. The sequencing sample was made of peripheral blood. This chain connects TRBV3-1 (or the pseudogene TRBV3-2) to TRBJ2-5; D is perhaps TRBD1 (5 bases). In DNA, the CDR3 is TGTGCCAGCAGCCACCCCGAAGGGGTCGAGACCCAGTACTTC. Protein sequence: CASSHPEGVETQYF.